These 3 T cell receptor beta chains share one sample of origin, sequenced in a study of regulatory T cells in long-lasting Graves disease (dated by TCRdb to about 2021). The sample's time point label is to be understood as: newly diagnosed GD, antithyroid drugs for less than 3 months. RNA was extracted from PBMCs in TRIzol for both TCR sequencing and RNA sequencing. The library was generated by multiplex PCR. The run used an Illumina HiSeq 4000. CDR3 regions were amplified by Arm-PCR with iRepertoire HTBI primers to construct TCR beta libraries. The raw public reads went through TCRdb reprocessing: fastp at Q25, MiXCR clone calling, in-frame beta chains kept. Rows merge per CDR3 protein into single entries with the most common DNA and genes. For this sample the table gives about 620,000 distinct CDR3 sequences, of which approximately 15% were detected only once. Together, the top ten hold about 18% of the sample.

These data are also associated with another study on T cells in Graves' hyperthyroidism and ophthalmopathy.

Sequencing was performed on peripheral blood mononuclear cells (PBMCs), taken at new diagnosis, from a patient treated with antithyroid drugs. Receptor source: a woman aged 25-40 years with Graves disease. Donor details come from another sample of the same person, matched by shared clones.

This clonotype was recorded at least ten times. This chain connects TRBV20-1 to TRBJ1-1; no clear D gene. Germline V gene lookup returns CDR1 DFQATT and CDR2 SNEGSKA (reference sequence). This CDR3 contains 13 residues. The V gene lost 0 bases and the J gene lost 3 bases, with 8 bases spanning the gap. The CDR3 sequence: CSARDPGHTEAFF. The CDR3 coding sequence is TGCAGTGCTAGAGATCCTGGCCACACTGAAGCTTTCTTT.

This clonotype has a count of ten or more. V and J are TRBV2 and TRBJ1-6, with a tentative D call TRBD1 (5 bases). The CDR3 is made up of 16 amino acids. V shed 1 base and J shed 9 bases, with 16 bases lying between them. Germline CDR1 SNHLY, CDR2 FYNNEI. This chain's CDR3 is CASSEVGDAPISPLHF. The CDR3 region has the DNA TGTGCCAGCAGTGAAGTGGGGGATGCCCCTATTTCACCCCTCCACTTT.

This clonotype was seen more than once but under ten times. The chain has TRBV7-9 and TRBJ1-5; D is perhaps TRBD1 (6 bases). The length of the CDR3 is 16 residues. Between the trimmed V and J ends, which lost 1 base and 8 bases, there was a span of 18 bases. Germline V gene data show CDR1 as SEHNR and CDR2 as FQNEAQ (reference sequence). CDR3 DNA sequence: TGTGCCAGCAGCTTAGTAGGGCTCGGGGGCGCGGAGCCCCAGCATTTT. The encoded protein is CASSLVGLGGAEPQHF.